The 3 T cell receptor beta chains given below trace back to one sample, sequenced in a study of blood T cell repertoires in COVID-19. The protocol was immunoSEQ multiplex PCR, while the TCRdb copy is restricted to in-frame clones and leaves out a portion. This table has about 120,000 clones, 85% appearing once. The sequencing input was peripheral blood. The receptor source for this set is a man at least 80 years old with acute or convalescent COVID-19.

The genes are TRBV5-4 and TRBJ1-6, with 8 bases that match TRBD1. This CDR3 contains 13 residues. J was trimmed by 13 bases and V by 0 bases; bases with no gene match: 3. In germline, CDR1 is SGHNT, CDR2 YYREEE (reference sequence). CDR3 coding DNA: TGTGCCAGCAGCTTGGTGGGACAGGCCCCCCTCCACTTT. This translates into CASSLVGQAPLHF.

The chain combines TRBV5-1 with TRBJ1-1; 8 positions match TRBD1. Germline assignment: CDR1 SGHRS and CDR2 YFSETQ. V trimming: 1 base; J trimming: 1 base; junction bases outside the gene matches: 6. The CDR3 consists of 16 residues. The CDR3 nucleotides are TGCGCCAGCAGCTTGAGACAGGGGCTTGGGAACACTGAAGCTTTCTTT. Protein product: CASSLRQGLGNTEAFF.

The V and J genes are TRBV19 and TRBJ2-2; 7 nucleotides match TRBD2. V shed 6 bases and J 0 bases; nucleotides not matched to a gene: 4. The CDR3 covers 15 residues. Per the germline V gene, CDR1 is LNHDA and CDR2 is SQIVND (reference sequence). CDR3 nucleotide sequence: TGTGCCAGTAGACCGGGGGGACCGAACACCGGGGAGCTGTTTTTT. The encoded protein is CASRPGGPNTGELFF.